This entry lists 31 T cell receptor beta chains sequenced from one sample in a study of monozygotic twins with inflammatory bowel disease. TCRdb re-analyzed the 5' RACE reads; it lists each CDR3 protein once, without DNA. The sample table sets out 200,000 to 250,000 distinct CDR3 sequences. Sequenced input: blood. The receptor source for this set is a human donor with ulcerative colitis or Crohn's disease, or a healthy co-twin of an affected twin (not recorded which).

V is TRBV7-2 and J is TRBJ2-5; absent DNA, TCRdb's TRBD2 call cannot be checked. Germline CDR1 and CDR2: SGHTA and FQGNSA. This CDR3 has 16 amino acids. The CDR3 sequence: CASSLLGGQRQETQYF.

V is TRBV11-2 and J is TRBJ2-1; there is no DNA to check the TCRdb D call of TRBD1. The germline CDR1 and CDR2 sequences are SGHAT and FQNNGV. There are 17 residues in the CDR3. The chain's CDR3 is CASSSHFQGGVGNEQFF.

The chain combines TRBV5-1 with TRBJ1-5; TCRdb selects TRBD1, and the lack of DNA leaves this call unchecked. The germline V gene encodes CDR1 SGHRS and CDR2 YFSETQ. CDR3 length: 16 residues. CDR3 region: CASSLAGGGGNQPQHF.

This chain connects TRBV5-1 to TRBJ1-1; TCRdb names TRBD1, which stays unverified in the absence of DNA. In germline, CDR1 is SGHRS, CDR2 YFSETQ. There are 14 residues in the CDR3. CDR3 protein: CASGQGTENTEAFF.

This chain links TRBV5-1 with TRBJ1-1; TCRdb designates TRBD1, a call that cannot be tested without DNA. The CDR3 spans 17 residues. Germline loops: CDR1 SGHRS, CDR2 YFSETQ. CDR3 amino acids: CASSLAGGAGGNTEAFF.

The CDR3: CASSLGTSGRRLQETQYF. The chain links TRBV9 to TRBJ2-5; TCRdb designates TRBD2, a call that cannot be tested without DNA. This CDR3 is 18 amino acids long. CDR1 is SGDLS, CDR2 YYNGEE, per germline.

The CDR3 loop is CASSQGLAGGPWADTQYF. The chain recombines TRBV4-1 with TRBJ2-3; TCRdb selects TRBD2, and the lack of DNA leaves this call unchecked. CDR3 length equals 18 residues. The germline V gene has CDR1 MGHRA and CDR2 YSYEKL.

The chain carries TRBV7-2 and TRBJ2-3; checking the TCRdb D call of TRBD1 is not possible without DNA. Germline CDR1 SGHTA, CDR2 FQGNSA. The CDR3 loop spans 13 amino acids. CDR3 amino acids: CASSSLGGDTQYF.

The V gene is TRBV5-5, the J gene TRBJ1-1. The CDR3 runs to 15 residues. Germline V gene sequence: CDR1 SGHKS, CDR2 YYEKEE (reference sequence). The CDR3 sequence: CASTNAPGPNTEAFF.

The rearrangement uses TRBV19 and TRBJ2-1; without DNA, the TCRdb call of TRBD2 cannot be checked. From germline, CDR1 is LNHDA and CDR2 SQIVND (reference sequence). This CDR3 is 12 amino acids long. CDR3: CASTSSGRQQFF.

J is TRBJ2-3 and V is TRBV2; without DNA, the TCRdb call of TRBD2 cannot be checked. From germline, CDR1 is SNHLY and CDR2 FYNNEI. The CDR3 runs to 14 residues. This CDR3 reads CASSDRDSVGAQYF.

This rearrangement joins TRBV5-1 to TRBJ1-1; the TCRdb D gene call, TRBD1, has no DNA to confirm it. CDR3 length: 14 residues. CDR1 and CDR2 (germline): SGHRS, YFSETQ. The CDR3 is CASSLGYGQGEAFF.

The gene calls are TRBV4-2 and TRBJ2-6; TCRdb's D call of TRBD2 is untestable without DNA. This CDR3 contains 20 residues. Germline V gene lookup returns CDR1 LGHNA and CDR2 YNFKEQ. CDR3 sequence: CASSQESGRVGLSGANVLTF.

This chain links TRBV29-1 with TRBJ2-3; with no DNA, the TCRdb D assignment of TRBD2 cannot be verified. This CDR3 spans 13 amino acids. In germline, CDR1 is SQVTM, CDR2 ANQGSEA. CDR3 in amino acids: CSVRLGGTDTQYF.

The chain is built from TRBV6-5 and TRBJ1-2; TCRdb's assignment of TRBD1 cannot be checked, as there is no DNA. CDR1 and CDR2 from the germline V gene are MNHEY and SVGAGI. The CDR3 is 16 residues long. CDR3 protein: CASSYWTGAPNYGYTF.

J is TRBJ2-1 and V is TRBV29-1; absent DNA, TCRdb's TRBD1 call cannot be checked. The CDR3 is 12 residues long. Germline V gives CDR1 SQVTM, CDR2 ANQGSEA. CDR3 amino acids: CSVGDGYNEQFF.

The chain uses TRBV27 and TRBJ2-7; TCRdb outputs TRBD1, but without DNA this stays unchecked. This CDR3 is built from 13 residues. Germline assignment: CDR1 MNHEY and CDR2 SMNVEV (reference sequence). The CDR3 is CASRKGGVYEQYF.

The CDR3 region is CASSVTGETEAFF. The chain is built from TRBV5-1 and TRBJ1-1; with no DNA, the TCRdb D assignment of TRBD1 cannot be verified. The CDR3 has 13 amino acids. Looked up from germline, CDR1 is SGHRS and CDR2 is YFSETQ.

The chain links TRBV7-2 to TRBJ2-3. The V gene's germline CDR1 is SGHTA and CDR2 FQGNSA. The CDR3 runs to 12 residues. CDR3 protein: CASNIATDTQYF. Full variable domain (outside the CDR3, taken from reference TRBV7-2 and TRBJ2-3): GAGVSQSPSNKVTEKGKDVELRCDPISGHTALYWYRQSLGQGLEFLIYFQGNSAPDKSGLPSDRFSAERTGGSVSTLTIQRTQQEDSAVYLCASNIATDTQYFGPGTRLTVL.

The gene calls are TRBV4-3 and TRBJ1-1; there is no DNA to check the TCRdb D call of TRBD1. The CDR3 spans 18 residues. Germline CDR1 is LGHNA and CDR2 is YSLEER. This CDR3 is CASSQDAGDSFRRTEAFF.

The rearrangement uses TRBV27 and TRBJ2-7; there is no DNA to check the TCRdb D call of TRBD1. Looked up from germline, CDR1 is MNHEY and CDR2 is SMNVEV (reference sequence). This CDR3 region has 14 residues. CDR3 sequence: CASSLEQGAHEQYF.

This chain links TRBV10-3 with TRBJ2-1; TCRdb lists TRBD1, though no DNA is available to test this call. The CDR3 totals 14 residues. CDR1 is ENHRY, CDR2 SYGVKD, per germline. The chain's CDR3 is CAISPGQGSNEQFF.

The chain joins TRBV18 to TRBJ2-7; the D call of TRBD1 rests on TCRdb alone, since no DNA is present to check it. The germline V gene encodes CDR1 KGHSH and CDR2 LQKENI. CDR3 length: 14 amino acids. CDR3 amino acids: CASSQWDRPYEQYF.

The rearrangement joins TRBV7-9 to TRBJ2-1; lacking DNA, the TRBD1 call made by TCRdb goes unchecked. The germline gives CDR1 SEHNR, CDR2 FQNEAQ (reference sequence). The length of the CDR3 is 17 residues. The CDR3 here is CASSLRILPGGDNEQFF.

The rearrangement uses TRBV5-6 and TRBJ2-7. Germline V lookup: CDR1 SGHDT, CDR2 YYEEEE. The CDR3 runs 14 residues. The CDR3 sequence is CASSLGDGAYEQYF. Supplemented by reference TRBV5-6 and TRBJ2-7, the full variable domain reads DAGVTQSPTHLIKTRGQQVTLRCSPKSGHDTVSWYQQALGQGPQFIFQYYEEEERQRGNFPDRFSGHQFPNYSSELNVNALLLGDSALYLCASSLGDGAYEQYFGPGTRLTVT.

This chain links TRBV12-3 or TRBV12-4 with TRBJ1-5; there is no DNA to check the TCRdb D call of TRBD1. CDR3 length: 16 residues. CDR3 sequence reads: CASRRQAGTGYQPQHF.

The chain has TRBV20-1 and TRBJ2-5; without DNA, the TCRdb call of TRBD2 cannot be checked. The CDR3 is 17 residues long. Germline V CDR1 and CDR2: DFQATT, SNEGSKA (reference sequence). CDR3 residues: CSARDSGVAGYGGTQYF.

V is TRBV7-2 and J is TRBJ2-7; the D gene TCRdb calls, TRBD2, cannot be checked with no DNA. The CDR3 consists of 17 residues. CDR1 is SGHTA and CDR2 is FQGNSA in the germline V gene. The CDR3 is CASSFTASYTLDYEQYF.

The chain employs TRBV12-3 or TRBV12-4 and TRBJ1-5. The CDR3 runs 15 residues. The CDR3 loop is CASSWALGGNQPQHF.

The chain combines TRBV6-5 with TRBJ1-5; TCRdb proposes TRBD1, but this gene call is untestable without DNA. From germline, CDR1 is MNHEY and CDR2 SVGAGI. CDR3 length equals 17 residues. The CDR3 here is CASRPRAGGGSNQPQHF.

The J gene is TRBJ1-2, the V gene TRBV7-2; checking the TCRdb D call of TRBD1 is not possible without DNA. CDR1 and CDR2 from the germline V gene are SGHTA and FQGNSA. This CDR3 region has 14 residues. CDR3 sequence reads: CASSSDRGWYGYTF.